The 11 T cell receptor beta chains reported below all come from one sample, sequenced in a study of high-grade serous ovarian cancer treatment subgroups. Tumor samples were taken before definitive surgery or chemotherapy. TCRdb keeps only in-frame clones here, not all; method: immunoSEQ multiplex PCR. Among around 9,600 clones listed, roughly nine tenths were seen once. Material: tumor tissue. These receptor sequences come from a human donor with high-grade serous ovarian cancer.

The chain carries TRBV19 and TRBJ1-4; D gene uncertain. The CDR3 has 14 amino acids. Germline-derived CDR1 and CDR2 are LNHDA and SQIVND (reference sequence). V was clipped by 4 bases and J by 6 bases, with 12 bases between them. CDR3 DNA sequence: TGTGCCAGTAGTAGCGTTGGTGGGTATGAAAAACTGTTTTTT. Its protein is CASSSVGGYEKLFF.

The chain uses TRBV7-9 and TRBJ2-2; 9 nucleotides line up with TRBD2. Germline values: CDR1 SEHNR, CDR2 FQNEAQ (reference sequence). V shed 5 bases, J shed 4 bases, and the junction held 8 bases outside the gene matches. The CDR3 runs 16 residues. Here the CDR3 DNA reads TGTGCCAGCAGCCCCCCCGGACTAGCGAGCACCGGGGAGCTGTTTTTT. The encoded protein is CASSPPGLASTGELFF. Variable domain in full (rest from reference TRBV7-9 and TRBJ2-2): DTGVSQNPRHKITKRGQNVTFRCDPISEHNRLYWYRQTLGQGPEFLTYFQNEAQLEKSRLLSDRFSAERPKGSFSTLEIQRTEQGDSAMYLCASSPPGLASTGELFFGEGSRLTVL.

V is TRBV7-2 and J is TRBJ2-7; D is uncertain. Looked up from germline, CDR1 is SGHTA and CDR2 is FQGNSA. Trimming stripped 2 bases from V and 0 bases from J, with 17 bases between. The CDR3 length is 17 residues. CDR3 DNA: TGTGCCAGCAGCTTAAATACGGTGACGTTGAGCTCCTACGAGCAGTACTTC. It specifies CASSLNTVTLSSYEQYF.

This clone was detected only a few times. V usage is TRBV28 and J usage is TRBJ2-2; 8 positions agree with TRBD2. This CDR3 comprises 14 residues. Trimming took 5 bases from V and 4 from J; bases not matched to a gene: 3. CDR1 and CDR2 (germline): MDHEN, SYDVKM. CDR3 DNA sequence: TGTGCCAGCAGTAAGACTAGCGCCACCGGGGAGCTGTTTTTT. Protein product: CASSKTSATGELFF.

The chain combines TRBV9 with TRBJ2-3; unclear D gene. The CDR3 contains 14 residues. Trimming left V 4 bases short and J 3 bases short, with 12 bases between. Germline V gives CDR1 SGDLS, CDR2 YYNGEE. The CDR3 DNA reads TGTGCCAGCAGCTGGACCCAAGGGACAGATACGCAGTATTTT. Translation: CASSWTQGTDTQYF.

The V gene is TRBV15, the J gene TRBJ2-7, with D perhaps matching TRBD2 (6 bases). V was cut by 5 bases and J by 5 bases, with 16 bases left in between. Germline V gives CDR1 LNHNV, CDR2 YYDKDF (reference sequence). The CDR3 consists of 14 residues. The CDR3 sequence is CATSAGIGVNEQYF. CDR3 sequence (DNA): TGTGCCACCAGCGCGGGGATCGGTGTTAACGAGCAGTACTTC.

This clone is categorized as medium-sized. The chain couples TRBV6-1 to TRBJ2-6; D remains ambiguous. Germline assignment: CDR1 MNHNS and CDR2 SASEGT. The V end was cut by 2 bases, the J end by 1 base, with 9 bases between. There are 16 residues in the CDR3. Written as DNA, the CDR3 is TGTGCCAGCAGTGAACGGCCACAATCTGGGGCCAACGTCCTGACTTTC. Translation gives CASSERPQSGANVLTF.

The chain employs TRBV6-5 and TRBJ1-1; no clear D gene. Between the trimmed V and J ends, which lost 5 bases and 1 base, there was a span of 14 bases. Germline loops: CDR1 MNHEY, CDR2 SVGAGI. CDR3 length: 15 residues. CDR3 protein: CASSPQVLPNTEAFF. The CDR3 bases are TGTGCCAGCAGTCCTCAGGTTCTCCCGAACACTGAAGCTTTCTTT.

This clone was counted a single time. This chain connects TRBV5-1 to TRBJ2-1; 7 positions agree with TRBD2. The CDR3 runs to 15 residues. CDR1 and CDR2 from the germline V gene are SGHRS and YFSETQ. V dropped 4 bases and J dropped 8; count of bases not matched to a gene: 12. CDR3 residues: CASSPGGLAGHEQFF. CDR3 bases: TGCGCCAGCAGCCCCGGGGGGTTAGCTGGCCATGAGCAGTTCTTC.

The J gene is TRBJ2-5, the V gene TRBV14; D is perhaps TRBD1 (6 bases). The CDR3 is 15 amino acids. The germline CDR1 and CDR2 sequences are SGHDN and FVKESK. The V and J ends lost 0 bases and 4 bases respectively, with 12 bases between them. CDR3 amino acids: CASSQEGGRGETQYF. CDR3 coding DNA: TGTGCCAGCAGCCAAGAAGGTGGCAGGGGAGAGACCCAGTACTTC.

This chain uses TRBV7-3 with TRBJ1-1; D is unclear. Trimming pared 5 bases from V and 6 bases from J, leaving 13 bases between. This CDR3 is built from 13 residues. The germline V gene encodes CDR1 SGHTA and CDR2 FQGTGA. This CDR3 reads CASSATAVAEAFF. CDR3 coding DNA: TGTGCCAGCAGCGCGACCGCAGTGGCTGAAGCTTTCTTT. The full variable domain, rest sourced from reference TRBV7-3 and TRBJ1-1, is GAGVSQTPSNKVTEKGKYVELRCDPISGHTALYWYRQSLGQGPEFLIYFQGTGAADDSGLPNDRFFAVRPEGSVSTLKIQRTERGDSAVYLCASSATAVAEAFFGQGTRLTVV.